The T cell receptor beta chain described here comes from a study of blood T cell repertoires in COVID-19. Clones were read by immunoSEQ multiplex PCR, and TCRdb kept only the in-frame ones, dropping some. The sample shows about 250,000 clones, around 90% of them seen only once. CDR3 size: 16 residues. Germline loops: CDR1 SGHVS, CDR2 FQNEAQ. Between the trimmed V and J ends, which lost 5 bases and 0 bases, there was a span of 13 bases. Participant reports of clinical history set cohort assignment. The chain employs TRBV7-8 and TRBJ2-2; maybe TRBD1 (6 bases). Sequenced material: PBMCs or T cells enriched from blood (not recorded which). The clonotype originates from a woman in her forties or fifties who had recovered from COVID-19. CDR3: CASSIRTEANTGELFF. The CDR3 DNA is TGTGCCAGCAGCATCCGGACAGAAGCGAACACCGGGGAGCTGTTTTTT. Full variable domain (remainder filled in from reference TRBV7-8 and TRBJ2-2): GAGVSQSPRYKVAKRGQDVALRCDPISGHVSLFWYQQALGQGPEFLTYFQNEAQLDKSGLPSDRFFAERPEGSVSTLKIQRTQQEDSAVYLCASSIRTEANTGELFFGEGSRLTVL.